The 20 T cell receptor beta chains below come from one sample, sequenced in a study of blood T cells in healthy people across ages (dated by TCRdb to the mid-2010s). The receptor library was made with 5' RACE. TCRdb names Illumina HiSeq 2500 as the instrument used. The second PCR ran for roughly 7 to 11 cycles and used a J-beta primer mix along with a sample-barcoded 5' primer. Through fastp at Q25 and MiXCR, TCRdb rebuilt clones from the public reads, retaining in-frame beta chains. Each entry merges the rows of one CDR3 protein and shows their most common DNA and genes. Within this sample are hundreds of thousands of distinct CDR3 sequences, with around half of them counted one time only. The ten top clones hold around a third of the sample. The sequenced sample was blood. The source is a woman aged 55-69 years in good health.

The J gene is TRBJ2-7, the V gene TRBV7-8; 12 nucleotides line up with TRBD2. This CDR3 region has 17 residues. The V gene's germline CDR1 is SGHVS and CDR2 FQNEAQ. Unmatched junction bases numbered 11, after V lost 5 bases and J lost 3 bases. The CDR3: CASSLLAGGPSRYEQYF. The DNA of the CDR3 is TGTGCCAGCAGCCTCCTAGCGGGAGGGCCCTCCCGCTACGAGCAGTACTTC.

Worth noting for this clonotype: A read error may account for a junction end that differs from germline. The chain employs TRBV15 and TRBJ1-2; 7 positions agree with TRBD1. The V gene's germline CDR1 is LNHNV and CDR2 YYDKDF (reference sequence). This CDR3 has 14 amino acids. This CDR3 is CATSRDRVQIGYTF. DNA for the CDR3: TGTGCCACCAGCCGAGACAGGGTGCAGATAGGCTACACCTTC.

This rearrangement joins TRBV6-1 to TRBJ2-7, with 7 bases identical to TRBD1. CDR3 size: 14 residues. Germline V gene sequence: CDR1 MNHNS, CDR2 SASEGT. V shed 4 bases and J 1 base; nucleotides not matched to a gene: 4. The CDR3 reads CASSADRTSYEQYF. CDR3 sequence (DNA): TGTGCCAGCAGTGCGGACAGGACTTCCTACGAGCAGTACTTC.

This clonotype was recorded a few times. This sequence joins TRBV20-1 and TRBJ1-6; D unclear. V lost 3 bases, J lost 7 bases, and 13 bases lay in between. Germline V gene lookup returns CDR1 DFQATT and CDR2 SNEGSKA (reference sequence). CDR3 size: 14 residues. CDR3 protein: CSARGSQVNSPLHF. The CDR3 region has the DNA TGCAGTGCTAGGGGCAGCCAAGTGAATTCACCCCTCCACTTT.

In this sample, this clonotype turned up a few times. The gene calls are TRBV10-3 and TRBJ2-7, with D hard to call. Looked up from germline, CDR1 is ENHRY and CDR2 is SYGVKD. V was shortened by 2 bases and J by 2 bases, with 4 bases between the two germline ends. This CDR3 contains 12 residues. The DNA for the CDR3 is TGTGCCATCAGTGAGGCTGCCTACGAGCAGTACTTC. Its protein product is CAISEAAYEQYF.

The J gene is TRBJ2-1, the V gene TRBV4-1; weak D call: TRBD2 (6 bases). Germline V gene data show CDR1 as MGHRA and CDR2 as YSYEKL. This CDR3 is 14 amino acids long. Trimming removed 4 bases from V and 6 bases from J, with 13 bases in between. CDR3 amino acids: CASSRRLEGNEQFF. As DNA, the CDR3 is TGCGCCAGCAGCCGAAGACTAGAGGGCAATGAGCAGTTCTTC.

The gene calls are TRBV20-1 and TRBJ2-7, with 14 bases aligning to TRBD2. The CDR3 spans 16 residues. Germline V CDR1 and CDR2: DFQATT, SNEGSKA (reference sequence). Germline trimming cut 5 bases from V and 3 bases from J; bases unmatched to any gene: 9. The CDR3 nucleotides read TGCAGTGCTTCCGGACTAGCGGGAGGTCATAACTACGAGCAGTACTTC. It translates to CSASGLAGGHNYEQYF.

There are a few counts of this clonotype. The chain has TRBV18 and TRBJ2-1, with D tentatively TRBD2 (5 bases). Trimming stripped 5 bases from V and 0 bases from J, with 14 bases between. The CDR3 runs to 16 residues. Germline-derived CDR1 and CDR2 are KGHSH and LQKENI. This CDR3 is CASSSLVGSSYNEQFF. CDR3 in DNA: TGTGCCAGCTCATCTTTAGTAGGGAGCTCCTACAATGAGCAGTTCTTC. Together with reference TRBV18 and TRBJ2-1, the CDR3 gives the full variable domain: NAGVMQNPRHLVRRRGQEARLRCSPMKGHSHVYWYRQLPEEGLKFMVYLQKENIIDESGMPKERFSAEFPKEGPSILRIQQVVRGDSAAYFCASSSLVGSSYNEQFFGPGTRLTVL.

Remarks on this clonotype: A much larger clone lies one base from this, so it may be a read error. CDR3 DNA: TGTGCCGGCAGCTTAGGAGCGGGAGGGCCGAATGAGCAGTTCTTC. Translated: CAGSLGAGGPNEQFF. V gene TRBV7-9 combines with J gene TRBJ2-1; 10 bases map to TRBD2. There are 15 residues in the CDR3. Germline V gives CDR1 SEHNR, CDR2 FQNEAQ (reference sequence).

About this clonotype: A read error may be the cause here, since a much bigger clone is one base away. The J gene is TRBJ2-7, the V gene TRBV20-1; 7 nucleotides align to TRBD2. The germline V gene encodes CDR1 DFQATT and CDR2 SNEGSKA (reference sequence). There are 14 residues in the CDR3. The CDR3 DNA follows: TGCCGTGCTAGCCCTAGCGGAAATACCTACGAGCAGTACTTC. Residues: CRASPSGNTYEQYF.

The chain combines TRBV4-1 with TRBJ1-2, with D unclear. CDR1 and CDR2 (germline): MGHRA, YSYEKL. V lost 4 bases to trimming and J lost 4 bases, with 16 bases between them. The CDR3 consists of 15 residues. The CDR3: CASSRTVEGIYGYTF. CDR3 nucleotides: TGCGCCAGCAGCCGGACGGTCGAAGGGATCTATGGCTACACCTTC.

V usage is TRBV7-2 and J usage is TRBJ2-1, with TRBD2 matching 8 bases. Unmatched junction bases numbered 16, after V lost 7 bases and J lost 8 bases. The CDR3 runs to 16 residues. In germline, CDR1 is SGHTA, CDR2 FQGNSA. The CDR3 DNA sequence: TGTGCCAGCACCCTACTGGGGGCTAGCGGGTTATATGAGCAGTTCTTC. Its protein product is CASTLLGASGLYEQFF.

J is TRBJ1-1 and V is TRBV20-1; D is possibly TRBD1 (5 bases). V was shortened by 3 bases and J by 5 bases, with 16 bases between the two germline ends. This CDR3 spans 14 amino acids. Per germline, CDR1 DFQATT and CDR2 SNEGSKA (reference sequence). CDR3 bases: TGCAGTGCTAGTCGGCAGGGATATGGAACTGAAGCTTTCTTT. Translating it yields CSASRQGYGTEAFF.

This clonotype was observed a handful of times. This rearrangement joins TRBV27 to TRBJ2-5; D call uncertain. The germline CDR1 and CDR2 sequences are MNHEY and SMNVEV (reference sequence). Trimming cost V 4 bases and J 1 base, with 10 bases left between them. The CDR3 runs 14 residues. CDR3 nucleotide sequence: TGTGCCAGCAGTTCTAAGTCAGCCCAAGAGACCCAGTACTTC. It yields the protein CASSSKSAQETQYF.

This chain joins TRBV7-2 and TRBJ1-5; no definite D call. Germline CDR1 reads SGHTA; CDR2 reads FQGNSA. The CDR3 is 13 residues long. Trimming took 4 bases from V and 3 from J, leaving 7 bases between them. The CDR3 nucleotides read TGTGCCAGCAGCTCACAGCTCAATCAGCCCCAGCATTTT. This translates into CASSSQLNQPQHF.

CDR3 coding DNA: TGTGCCAGCAGCTCGACAGGGGGCGCGGACTGTGGCTACACCTTC. This encodes CASSSTGGADCGYTF. This sequence joins TRBV7-2 and TRBJ1-2; 10 bases map to TRBD1. The germline CDR1 and CDR2 sequences are SGHTA and FQGNSA. The junction had 9 bases not matched to a gene; V was cut back by 4 bases and J by 7 bases. The CDR3 contains 15 residues.

V is TRBV7-8 and J is TRBJ2-1; 9 bases agree with TRBD2. Per the germline V gene, CDR1 is SGHVS and CDR2 is FQNEAQ. The CDR3 spans 16 residues. The trim removed 5 bases at V and 3 bases at J, leaving 8 bases unmatched. This chain's CDR3 is CASSRALAGLYNEQFF. The CDR3 region has the DNA TGTGCCAGCAGCCGAGCCCTAGCGGGGCTCTACAATGAGCAGTTCTTC. Full variable domain (outside the CDR3, taken from reference TRBV7-8 and TRBJ2-1): GAGVSQSPRYKVAKRGQDVALRCDPISGHVSLFWYQQALGQGPEFLTYFQNEAQLDKSGLPSDRFFAERPEGSVSTLKIQRTQQEDSAVYLCASSRALAGLYNEQFFGPGTRLTVL.

This clonotype was observed a few times. In nucleotides, the CDR3 is TGTGCCAGCAGGAGGACAGGGGGCTTTGAGCAGTTCTTC. Protein: CASRRTGGFEQFF. This chain joins TRBV12-3 or TRBV12-4 and TRBJ2-1, with TRBD1 identical over 11 bases. The trim removed 6 bases at V and 9 bases at J, leaving 4 bases unmatched. The CDR3 loop spans 13 amino acids.

The chain carries TRBV28 and TRBJ1-2, with no clear D. The CDR3 length is 14 residues. Germline values: CDR1 MDHEN, CDR2 SYDVKM. The ends were cut back, 5 bases at V and 4 bases at J, with 14 bases in the middle. CDR3 in amino acids: CASSVVTWGYGYTF. CDR3 sequence (DNA): TGTGCCAGCAGTGTAGTCACCTGGGGCTATGGCTACACCTTC.

A few counts support this clonotype. The CDR3 region has the DNA TGTGCCAGCAGTTTTGTAGGGTCTAATCAGCCCCAGCATTTT. Its protein product is CASSFVGSNQPQHF. V and J are TRBV27 and TRBJ1-5; D unresolved. The CDR3 sequence is 14 residues long. Germline values: CDR1 MNHEY, CDR2 SMNVEV (reference sequence). V lost 3 bases and J 4 bases, leaving 10 bases between the germline ends.